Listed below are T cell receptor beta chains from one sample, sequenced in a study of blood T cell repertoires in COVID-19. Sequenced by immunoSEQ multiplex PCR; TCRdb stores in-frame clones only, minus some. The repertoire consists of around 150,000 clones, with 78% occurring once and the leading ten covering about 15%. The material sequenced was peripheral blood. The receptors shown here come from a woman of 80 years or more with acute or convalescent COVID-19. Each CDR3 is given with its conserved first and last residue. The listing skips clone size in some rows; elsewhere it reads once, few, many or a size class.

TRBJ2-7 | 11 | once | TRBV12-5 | CASGPPYEQYF
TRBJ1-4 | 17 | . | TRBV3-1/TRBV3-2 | CASSLQSGYATNEKLFF
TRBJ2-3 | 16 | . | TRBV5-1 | CASSIQPSGGRDTQYF
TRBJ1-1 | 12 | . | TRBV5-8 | CASSHRLTWTFF
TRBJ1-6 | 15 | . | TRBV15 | CATSRAPSYNSPLHF
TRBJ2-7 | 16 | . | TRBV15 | CATSRLRQGLNYEQYF
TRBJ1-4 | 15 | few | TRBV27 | CASSTRGLINEKLFF
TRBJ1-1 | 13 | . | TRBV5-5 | CASSLLRATEAFF
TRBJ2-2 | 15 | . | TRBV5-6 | CASSYGTRISGELFF
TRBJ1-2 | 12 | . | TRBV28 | CASSDRGGGYTF
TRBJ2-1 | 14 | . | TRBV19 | CASRPGQTYNEQFF
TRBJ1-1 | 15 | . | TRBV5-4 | CASSGGTGANTEAFF
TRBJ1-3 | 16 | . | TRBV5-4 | CASSLDGQGSGNTIYF
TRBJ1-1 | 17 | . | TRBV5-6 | CASSFMRQGAKVTEAFF
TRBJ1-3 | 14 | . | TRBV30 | CAWTTDRAGNTIYF
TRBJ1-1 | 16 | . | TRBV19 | CASNTNLGHPNTEAFF
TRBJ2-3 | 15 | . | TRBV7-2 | CASSPAQLVTDTQYF
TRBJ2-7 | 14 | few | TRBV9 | CASSVGSRDYEQYF
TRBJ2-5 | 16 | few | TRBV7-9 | CASRPGLAGVRETQYF
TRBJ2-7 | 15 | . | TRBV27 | CASSLTGQGAYEQYF
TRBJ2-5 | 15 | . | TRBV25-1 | CASSDSDRPQETQYF
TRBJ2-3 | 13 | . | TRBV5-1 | CASGVFSTDTQYF
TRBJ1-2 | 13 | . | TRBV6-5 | CASSETGSYGYTF
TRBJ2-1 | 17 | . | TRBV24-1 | CATSDRDSGFVRNEQFF